This TCR beta chain was observed in a study of identical twins. About this clonotype itself: The antigen is undetermined.

Healthy Caucasians made up all donors. TCRdb ran MiXCR on the 5' RACE reads and lists one entry per CDR3 protein. The profile shows hundreds of thousands of distinct CDR3 sequences, over 5% of them singletons. This CDR3 has 15 amino acids. The ends were cut back, 3 bases at V and 4 bases at J, with 14 bases in the middle. Germline V lookup: CDR1 SGHRS, CDR2 YFSETQ. Study observations and caveats: Analyses of zero insertions could be partly confounded by invariant MAIT and iNKT cells.

The material sequenced was naive T cells sorted from blood. The chain combines TRBV5-1 with TRBJ2-1; tentatively, D is TRBD1 (6 bases). This sequence was found in a man younger than 35 in good health. The CDR3 loop reads CASSSGQQGYNEQFF. The CDR3 DNA reads as TGCGCCAGCAGCTCAGGACAGCAAGGTTACAATGAGCAGTTCTTC.